This record covers a single T cell receptor (beta chain). Germline-derived CDR1 and CDR2 are SGHNT and YENEEA. This CDR3 spans 15 amino acids. The V end lost 1 base, the J end lost 0 bases, and 10 bases lay between the germline ends. TCRdb's copy holds only in-frame clones and misses some; the assay was immunoSEQ multiplex PCR. This repertoire shows some 120,000 clones, around nine tenths found once; its top ten account for 1.2% to 1.5%. The record originates from a study of cytomegalovirus exposure and HLA in healthy donors. The source material was PBMCs. The chain is built from TRBV11-3 and TRBJ2-7; no definite D call. The receptor was derived from a young man in good health and CMV-seronegative. CDR3 sequence reads: CASSLAYESSYEQYF. The CDR3 bases are TGTGCCAGCAGCTTAGCGTACGAGTCCTCCTACGAGCAGTACTTC.